The T cell receptor beta chain described here comes from a study of response to subunit inactivated influenza vaccine. The study, taken as a whole, reports: Only a handful of new T cells, the authors suggested, are recruited with each seasonal influenza vaccination.

TCRdb called the RT-PCR reads again in MiXCR, with one record for every CDR3 protein. The sample holds 280,000 or so distinct CDR3 sequences, 21% seen once. The CDR3 totals 23 residues. CDR1 MNHNY and CDR2 SVGAGI come from the germline V gene (reference sequence). V gave up 0 bases and J gave up 1 base; unmatched junction bases: 21. This clonotype was found a few times. Its antigen is as yet unknown. This clonotype originated in a man aged 50-75 years who received an inactivated influenza vaccine. The sample consisted of PBMCs from blood, taken less than 22 months after vaccination. This rearrangement joins TRBV6-6 to TRBJ1-5; TRBD1 matches at 10 bases. The chain's CDR3 is CASSYSAFTGQGTSWLSNQPQHF. CDR3 DNA sequence: TGTGCCAGCAGTTACTCTGCCTTCACGGGACAGGGGACCTCATGGCTGAGCAATCAGCCCCAGCATTTT.